The rows below give T cell receptor beta chains drawn from one sample of a study of glioma-infiltrating T cells after dendritic cell vaccination. Profiling relied on immunoSEQ multiplex PCR, and the TCRdb table lists in-frame clones only, not all of them. The profile shows under 130,000 clones, around 87% of them singletons. The sample consisted of blood, taken after dendritic cell vaccination. These receptors all stem from a human donor with glioblastoma. Both conserved end residues are part of each CDR3. A D gene is named only where the DNA matches it firmly. Size is stated for part of the rows, as once, few or many counts, or as a class when the clone is expanded.

-	-	TRBV5-1	TRBJ2-1	TGCGCCAGCAGCTCTAGCAGATCAAACAATGAGCAGTTCTTC	CASSSSRSNNEQFF
-	-	TRBV5-1	TRBJ1-1	TGCGCCAGCAGCCTAACCCGCGTCTCGAACACTGAAGCTTTCTTT	CASSLTRVSNTEAFF
-	-	TRBV5-1	TRBJ1-6	TGCGCCAGCAGCCCCAGCGGGGGAAGAGATTCACCCCTCCACTTT	CASSPSGGRDSPLHF
-	-	TRBV29-1	TRBJ1-2	TGCAGCGTTGAAGATCGGGGTGTGGGTGGGAGGTACACCTTC	CSVEDRGVGGRYTF
TRBD1	-	TRBV4-2	TRBJ1-2	TGTGCCAGCAGCCAGCCGGTCCGGGACAGGGCATTAGGTGGCTACACCTTC	CASSQPVRDRALGGYTF
TRBD1	-	TRBV2	TRBJ1-2	TGTGCCAGCATGACAGGGATGGACTATGGCTACACCTTC	CASMTGMDYGYTF
TRBD1	-	TRBV27	TRBJ1-2	TGTGCCAGCAGTCGCCACGCCGGACAGGGGAAAGCTAACTATGGCTACACCTTC	CASSRHAGQGKANYGYTF
-	-	TRBV15	TRBJ1-6	TGTGCCACCAGCAGAGAGCCGAGCTCCTATAATTCACCCCTCCACTTT	CATSREPSSYNSPLHF
-	-	TRBV18	TRBJ1-5	TGTGCCAGCTCACCAGGGGGGGCCTTCAATCAGCCCCAGCATTTT	CASSPGGAFNQPQHF
TRBD2	-	TRBV5-1	TRBJ2-7	TGCGCCAGCAGTCCGAGACAAGCGGGGTCCTACGAGCAGTACTTC	CASSPRQAGSYEQYF
TRBD2	-	TRBV5-1	TRBJ2-5	TGCGCCAGCAGCCTAACCCCGCTGAGACTAGCGGGAGTGGGGAAAGGAGAGACCCAGTACTTC	CASSLTPLRLAGVGKGETQYF
-	-	TRBV10-2	TRBJ1-1	TGCGCCAGCAGCTCGACAGATTCGAACACTGAAGCTTTCTTT	CASSSTDSNTEAFF
TRBD2	-	TRBV5-4	TRBJ2-2	TGTGCCAGCAGCTCCCTTGGGGGAGGGCCTACCGGGGAGCTGTTTTTT	CASSSLGGGPTGELFF
TRBD1	once	TRBV7-9	TRBJ1-1	TGTGCCAGCAGCCGACAGGGGAACACTGAAGCTTTCTTT	CASSRQGNTEAFF
TRBD2	-	TRBV14	TRBJ2-3	TGTGCCAGCAGCCAGGGACTAGCGGTAACAGATACGCAGTATTTT	CASSQGLAVTDTQYF
TRBD2	-	TRBV9	TRBJ2-7	TGTGCCAGCAGCGTCGGGGCCGGACTAGGCTACGAGCAGTACTTC	CASSVGAGLGYEQYF
-	once	TRBV19	TRBJ2-2	TGTGCCAGCACTTGGTCGGGGGCGAACACCGGGGAGCTGTTTTTT	CASTWSGANTGELFF
TRBD1	once	TRBV5-4	TRBJ1-4	TGTGCCAGCAGCTTAGGGACAGACAAGGAAAAACTGTTTTTT	CASSLGTDKEKLFF
-	-	TRBV5-1	TRBJ1-2	TGCGCCAGCAGCCCCCTGCAGGGCTATGGCTACACCTTC	CASSPLQGYGYTF
-	-	TRBV12-2	TRBJ1-5	TGTGCAAGTCGCTTATGGGGGGGGGCGCGGAGCAATCAGCCCCAGCATTTT	CASRLWGGARSNQPQHF
-	-	TRBV7-3	TRBJ2-2	TGTGCCAGCAGCCCGACCTCGGGAGTAAGATACACCGGGGAGCTGTTTTTT	CASSPTSGVRYTGELFF
-	-	TRBV7-2	TRBJ1-5	TGTGCCAGCAGCACCTCGGGGAATCAGCCCCAGCATTTT	CASSTSGNQPQHF
TRBD2	-	TRBV7-9	TRBJ2-1	TGTGCCAGCAGCTCGGTGACTAGCGGTAATAGGAATGAGCAGTTCTTC	CASSSVTSGNRNEQFF
-	-	TRBV10-1	TRBJ1-1	TGCGCCAGCAGCGGGACATTGAACACTGAAGCTTTCTTT	CASSGTLNTEAFF
TRBD2	-	TRBV30	TRBJ2-7	TGTGCCTGGAGGGTAGCGGGAGGGACCTACGAGCAGTACTTC	CAWRVAGGTYEQYF
-	-	TRBV6-4	TRBJ2-3	TGTGCCAGCAGCACGGGCGGGGCCAGCACAGATACGCAGTATTTT	CASSTGGASTDTQYF